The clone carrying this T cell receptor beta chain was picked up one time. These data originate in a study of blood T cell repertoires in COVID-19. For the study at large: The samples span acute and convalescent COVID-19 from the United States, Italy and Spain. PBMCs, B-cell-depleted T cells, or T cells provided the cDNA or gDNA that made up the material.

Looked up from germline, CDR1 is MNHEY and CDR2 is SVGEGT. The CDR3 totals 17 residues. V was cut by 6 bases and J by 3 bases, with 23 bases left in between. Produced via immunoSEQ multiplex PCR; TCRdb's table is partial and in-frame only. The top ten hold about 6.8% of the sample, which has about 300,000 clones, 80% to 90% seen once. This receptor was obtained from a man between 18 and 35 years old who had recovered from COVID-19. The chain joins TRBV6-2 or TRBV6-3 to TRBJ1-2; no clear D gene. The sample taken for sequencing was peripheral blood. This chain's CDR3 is CASSQSWRESEYYGYTF. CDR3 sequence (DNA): TGTGCCAGCAGCCAATCCTGGAGGGAGTCCGAGTACTATGGCTACACCTTC.